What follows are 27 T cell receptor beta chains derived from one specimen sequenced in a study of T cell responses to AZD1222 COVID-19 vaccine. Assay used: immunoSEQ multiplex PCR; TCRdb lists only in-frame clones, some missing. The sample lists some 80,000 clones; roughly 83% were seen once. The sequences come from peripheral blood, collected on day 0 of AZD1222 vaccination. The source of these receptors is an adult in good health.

In nucleotides, the CDR3 is TGTGCCAGTAGTAGGCGGGGTGCCTACAATGAGCAGTTCTTC. It is translated as CASSRRGAYNEQFF. The V gene is TRBV19, the J gene TRBJ2-1; TRBD2 might be the D (6 bases). The CDR3 contains 14 residues. The germline V gene has CDR1 LNHDA and CDR2 SQIVND (reference sequence). V lost 4 bases and J lost 2, with 9 bases in between. The entire variable domain, with the rest obtained from reference TRBV19 and TRBJ2-1, is as follows: DGGITQSPKYLFRKEGQNVTLSCEQNLNHDAMYWYRQDPGQGLRLIYYSQIVNDFQKGDIAEGYSVSREKKESFPLTVTSAQKNPTAFYLCASSRRGAYNEQFFGPGTRLTVL.

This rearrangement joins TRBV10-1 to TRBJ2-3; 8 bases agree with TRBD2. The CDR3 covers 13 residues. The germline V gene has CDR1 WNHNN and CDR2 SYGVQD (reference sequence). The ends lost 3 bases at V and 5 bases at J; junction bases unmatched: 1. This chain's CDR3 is CASSDTSGDTQYF. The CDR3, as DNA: TGCGCCAGCAGTGACACTAGCGGAGATACGCAGTATTTT.

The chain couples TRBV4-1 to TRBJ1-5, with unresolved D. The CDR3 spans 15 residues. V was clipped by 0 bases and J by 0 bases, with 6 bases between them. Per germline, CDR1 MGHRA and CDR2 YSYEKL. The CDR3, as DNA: TGCGCCAGCAGCCAAGATCGTAGTAGCAATCAGCCCCAGCATTTT. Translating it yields CASSQDRSSNQPQHF.

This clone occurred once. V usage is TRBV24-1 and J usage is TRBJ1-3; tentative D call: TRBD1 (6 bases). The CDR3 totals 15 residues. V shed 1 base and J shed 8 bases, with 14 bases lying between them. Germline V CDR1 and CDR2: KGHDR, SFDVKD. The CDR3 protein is CATSDLGGPGDTIYF. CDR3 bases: TGTGCCACCAGTGATTTAGGGGGGCCCGGAGACACCATATATTTT.

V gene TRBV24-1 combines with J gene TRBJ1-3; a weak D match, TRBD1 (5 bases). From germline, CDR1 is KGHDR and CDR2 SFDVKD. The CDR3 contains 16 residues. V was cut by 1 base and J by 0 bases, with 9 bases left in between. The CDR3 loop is CATSDFGTGSGNTIYF. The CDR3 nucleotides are TGTGCCACCAGTGATTTTGGGACGGGCTCTGGAAACACCATATATTTT.

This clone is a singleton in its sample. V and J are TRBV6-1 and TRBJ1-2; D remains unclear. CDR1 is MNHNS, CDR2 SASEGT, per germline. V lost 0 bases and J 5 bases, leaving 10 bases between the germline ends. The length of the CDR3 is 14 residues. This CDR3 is CASSEAGQRYGYTF. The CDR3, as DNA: TGTGCCAGCAGTGAAGCTGGGCAGAGATATGGCTACACCTTC.

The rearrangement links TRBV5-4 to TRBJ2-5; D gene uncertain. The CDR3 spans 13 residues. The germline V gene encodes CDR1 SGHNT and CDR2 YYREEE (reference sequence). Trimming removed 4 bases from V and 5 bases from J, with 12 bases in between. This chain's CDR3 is CASSPLPRETQYF. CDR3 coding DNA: TGTGCCAGCAGCCCGCTCCCCCGGGAGACCCAGTACTTC.

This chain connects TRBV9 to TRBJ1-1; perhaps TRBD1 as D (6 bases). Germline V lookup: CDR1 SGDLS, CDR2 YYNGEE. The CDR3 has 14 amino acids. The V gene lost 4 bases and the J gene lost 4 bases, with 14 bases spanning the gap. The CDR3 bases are TGTGCCAGCAGCCCTCGGTGGGGGGCCACTGAAGCTTTCTTT. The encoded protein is CASSPRWGATEAFF.

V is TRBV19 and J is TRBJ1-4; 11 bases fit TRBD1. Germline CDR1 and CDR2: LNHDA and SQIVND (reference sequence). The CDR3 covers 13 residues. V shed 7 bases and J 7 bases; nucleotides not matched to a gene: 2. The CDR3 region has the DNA TGTGCCAGTACGGACAGGGGGCGTGAAAAACTGTTTTTT. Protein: CASTDRGREKLFF.

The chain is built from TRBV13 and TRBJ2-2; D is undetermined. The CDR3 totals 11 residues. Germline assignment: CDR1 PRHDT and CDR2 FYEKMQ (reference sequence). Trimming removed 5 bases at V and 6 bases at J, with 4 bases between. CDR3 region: CASSRAGELFF. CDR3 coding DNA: TGTGCCAGCAGCCGGGCCGGGGAGCTGTTTTTT. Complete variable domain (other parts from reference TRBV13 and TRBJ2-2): AAGVIQSPRHLIKEKRETATLKCYPIPRHDTVYWYQQGPGQDPQFLISFYEKMQSDKGSIPDRFSAQQFSDYHSELNMSSLELGDSALYFCASSRAGELFFGEGSRLTVL.

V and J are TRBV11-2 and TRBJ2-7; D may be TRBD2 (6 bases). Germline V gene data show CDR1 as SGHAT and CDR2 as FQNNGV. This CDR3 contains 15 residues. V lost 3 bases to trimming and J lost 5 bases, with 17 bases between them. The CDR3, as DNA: TGTGCCAGCAGCTTCGTGACCGGGAGTACCCACGAGCAGTACTTC. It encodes CASSFVTGSTHEQYF.

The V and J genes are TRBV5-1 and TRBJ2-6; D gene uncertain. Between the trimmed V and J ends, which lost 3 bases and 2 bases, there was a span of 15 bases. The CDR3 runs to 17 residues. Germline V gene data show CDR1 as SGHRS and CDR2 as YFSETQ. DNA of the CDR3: TGCGCCAGCAGCTCGGACCCCCCCCCAGCTGGGGCCAACGTCCTGACTTTC. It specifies CASSSDPPPAGANVLTF.

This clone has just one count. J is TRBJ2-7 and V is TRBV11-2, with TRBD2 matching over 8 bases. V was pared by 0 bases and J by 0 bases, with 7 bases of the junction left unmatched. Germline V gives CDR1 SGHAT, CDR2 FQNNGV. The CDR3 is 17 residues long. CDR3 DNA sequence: TGTGCCAGCAGCTTAGATCAGGCTAGCGGGCGCTCCTACGAGCAGTACTTC. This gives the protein CASSLDQASGRSYEQYF.

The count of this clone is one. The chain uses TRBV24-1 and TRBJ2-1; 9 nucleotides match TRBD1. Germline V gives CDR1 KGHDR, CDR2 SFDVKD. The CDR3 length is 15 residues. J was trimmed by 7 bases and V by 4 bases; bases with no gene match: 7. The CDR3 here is CATSEWTGEGNEQFF. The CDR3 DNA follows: TGTGCCACCAGTGAGTGGACAGGGGAGGGGAATGAGCAGTTCTTC.

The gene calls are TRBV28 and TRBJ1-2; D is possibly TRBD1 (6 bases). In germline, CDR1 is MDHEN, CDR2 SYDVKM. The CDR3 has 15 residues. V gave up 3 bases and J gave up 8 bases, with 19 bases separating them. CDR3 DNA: TGTGCCAGCAGTTTTGACGCACAGGGTGTTTACGGCTACACCTTC. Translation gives CASSFDAQGVYGYTF.

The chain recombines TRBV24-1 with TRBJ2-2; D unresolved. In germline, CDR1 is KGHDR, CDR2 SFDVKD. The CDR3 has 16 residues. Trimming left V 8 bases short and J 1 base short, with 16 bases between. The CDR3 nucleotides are TGTGCCACCACCTCCCCGGCCCACGGGAACACCGGGGAGCTGTTTTTT. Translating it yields CATTSPAHGNTGELFF.

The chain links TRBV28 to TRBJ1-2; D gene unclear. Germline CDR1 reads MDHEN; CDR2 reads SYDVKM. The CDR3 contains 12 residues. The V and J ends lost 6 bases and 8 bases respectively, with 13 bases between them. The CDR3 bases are TGTGCCAGCAGGCTTACGGTGGGAGGCTACACCTTC. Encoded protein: CASRLTVGGYTF.

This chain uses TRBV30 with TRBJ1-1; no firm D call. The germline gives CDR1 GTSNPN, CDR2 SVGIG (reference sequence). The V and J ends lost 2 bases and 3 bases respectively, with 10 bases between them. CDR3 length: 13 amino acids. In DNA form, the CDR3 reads TGTGCCTGGAGTTCAACGTGGGACACTGAAGCTTTCTTT. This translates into CAWSSTWDTEAFF.

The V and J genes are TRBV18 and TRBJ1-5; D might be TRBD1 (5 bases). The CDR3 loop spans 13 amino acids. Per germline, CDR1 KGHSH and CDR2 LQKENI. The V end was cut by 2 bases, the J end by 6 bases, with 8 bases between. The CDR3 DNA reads TGTGCCAGCTCACCAGGGGCCCGTCAGCCCCAGCATTTT. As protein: CASSPGARQPQHF.

CDR3 sequence: CASSWDRDRSSYSNQPQHF. The CDR3 DNA is TGTGCCAGCAGCTGGGACCGGGACAGATCTTCTTATAGCAATCAGCCCCAGCATTTT. The chain recombines TRBV7-8 with TRBJ1-5, with 7 bases lining up with TRBD1. Germline V gives CDR1 SGHVS, CDR2 FQNEAQ. J lost 0 bases, V lost 4 bases, and 15 bases had no gene match. The CDR3 is 19 residues long.

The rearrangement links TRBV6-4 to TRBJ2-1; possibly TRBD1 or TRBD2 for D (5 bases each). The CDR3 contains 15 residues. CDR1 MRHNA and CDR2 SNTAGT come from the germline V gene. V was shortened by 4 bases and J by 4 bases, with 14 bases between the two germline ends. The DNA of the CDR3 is TGTGCCAGCAGTGTGGGGATCGGGGCATACAATGAGCAGTTCTTC. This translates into CASSVGIGAYNEQFF.

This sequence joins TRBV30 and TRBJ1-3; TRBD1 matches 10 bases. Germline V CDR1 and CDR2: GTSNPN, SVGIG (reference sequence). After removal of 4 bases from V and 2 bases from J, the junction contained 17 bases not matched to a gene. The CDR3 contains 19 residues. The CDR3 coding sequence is TGTGCCTGGATTACACCGGGACAGGGGAATCGGGTAGCTGGAAACACCATATATTTT. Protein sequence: CAWITPGQGNRVAGNTIYF.

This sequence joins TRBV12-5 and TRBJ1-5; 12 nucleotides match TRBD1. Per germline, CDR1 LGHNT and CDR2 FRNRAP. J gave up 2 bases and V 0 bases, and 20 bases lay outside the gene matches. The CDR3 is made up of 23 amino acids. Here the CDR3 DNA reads TGTGCTAGTGGTTTGGTAAATGTCTCCACCGGGACAGGGGGCTTAATGGGCAATCAGCCCCAGCATTTT. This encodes CASGLVNVSTGTGGLMGNQPQHF.

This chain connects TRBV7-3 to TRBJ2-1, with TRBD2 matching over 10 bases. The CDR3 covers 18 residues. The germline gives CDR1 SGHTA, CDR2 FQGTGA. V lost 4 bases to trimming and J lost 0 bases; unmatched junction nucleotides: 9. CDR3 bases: TGTGCCAGCAGCTCTGCGACTAGCGGGCTGTACTCCTACAATGAGCAGTTCTTC. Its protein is CASSSATSGLYSYNEQFF. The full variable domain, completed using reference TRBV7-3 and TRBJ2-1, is GAGVSQTPSNKVTEKGKYVELRCDPISGHTALYWYRQSLGQGPEFLIYFQGTGAADDSGLPNDRFFAVRPEGSVSTLKIQRTERGDSAVYLCASSSATSGLYSYNEQFFGPGTRLTVL.

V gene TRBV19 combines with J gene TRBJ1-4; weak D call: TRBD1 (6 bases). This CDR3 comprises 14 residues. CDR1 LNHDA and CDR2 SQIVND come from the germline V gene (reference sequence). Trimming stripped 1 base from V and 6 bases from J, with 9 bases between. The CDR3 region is CASSIGTVDEKLFF. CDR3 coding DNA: TGTGCCAGTAGTATAGGGACAGTTGATGAAAAACTGTTTTTT.

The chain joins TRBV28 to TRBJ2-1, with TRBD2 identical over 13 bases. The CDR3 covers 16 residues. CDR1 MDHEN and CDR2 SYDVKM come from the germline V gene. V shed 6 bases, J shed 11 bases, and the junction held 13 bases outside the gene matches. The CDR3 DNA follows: TGTGCCAGCAGGACCGGACTAGCGGGAGAAAGCATGCAGCAGTTCTTC. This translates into CASRTGLAGESMQQFF.

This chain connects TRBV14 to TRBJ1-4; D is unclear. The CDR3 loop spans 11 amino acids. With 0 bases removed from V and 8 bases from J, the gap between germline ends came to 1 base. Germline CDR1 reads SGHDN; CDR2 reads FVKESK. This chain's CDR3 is CASSQEEKLFF. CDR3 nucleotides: TGTGCCAGCAGCCAAGAGGAAAAACTGTTTTTT.